This note documents a single T cell receptor beta chain sequence. The antigen is not known. The record originates from a study of cytomegalovirus exposure and HLA in healthy donors. Study conclusions and caveats: Later analysis showed most CMV-associated TCR beta chains appearing HLA-restricted.

PCR employed 60 Vbeta and 13 Jbeta primers. The method was immunoSEQ multiplex PCR; TCRdb's version includes in-frame clones alone and lacks a portion of them. The profile shows tens of thousands of clones, roughly 80% of them singletons. Germline V lookup: CDR1 SGHNT, CDR2 YYREEE (reference sequence). V dropped 3 bases and J dropped 6; count of bases not matched to a gene: 4. This CDR3 comprises 13 residues. V and J are TRBV5-4 and TRBJ1-2, with 8 bases matching TRBD1. This sequence originates from a woman aged 40 to 50 in good health and CMV-seropositive. Input material: PBMCs. This chain's CDR3 is CASSSQGAHGYTF. CDR3 DNA: TGTGCCAGCAGCTCCCAGGGGGCCCATGGCTACACCTTC.